A selection of T cell receptor beta chains follows, all from one sample in a study of CD8 T cells in Susac syndrome. TCRdb re-analysed the immunoSEQ multiplex PCR reads in MiXCR, keeping a single row per CDR3 protein. The sample lists approximately 76,000 distinct CDR3 sequences, about 95% seen once, with 0.35% to 0.5% in the top ten. The specimen sequenced was CD8+ T cells from PBMCs. The receptors shown here come from a human donor with multiple sclerosis. Each CDR3 is given with its conserved first and last residue. The D gene is left open where the match is weak. Clone size appears in some rows only: once, few, many, or a class for an expanded clone.

clone_size	v_call	d_call	cdr3_length	j_call	cdr3_aa	cdr3_nt
.	TRBV27	.	11	TRBJ2-1	CASSGRRGGFF	TGTGCCAGCAGTGGACGCCGAGGGGGGTTCTTC
.	TRBV5-4	.	15	TRBJ1-2	CASSPMALDTYGYTF	TGTGCCAGCAGCCCGATGGCCTTGGACACCTATGGCTACACCTTC
.	TRBV11-2	TRBD1	17	TRBJ2-5	CASSPPGGTARQETQYF	TGTGCCAGCAGCCCCCCTGGTGGGACAGCGCGACAAGAGACCCAGTACTTC
.	TRBV6-1	.	12	TRBJ2-5	CASGMGPETQYF	TGTGCCAGCGGGATGGGGCCGGAGACCCAGTACTTC
.	TRBV6-2/TRBV6-3	.	17	TRBJ1-3	CASRGTRAGTSGNTIYF	TGTGCCAGCAGGGGCACGCGGGCTGGCACCTCTGGAAACACCATATATTTT
.	TRBV6-6	.	12	TRBJ1-2	CASSYPLDGYTF	TGTGCCAGCAGTTACCCCCTCGATGGCTACACCTTC
.	TRBV5-6	.	15	TRBJ2-7	CASSLTGVSTYEQYF	TGTGCCAGCAGCCTTACTGGGGTCTCAACCTACGAGCAGTACTTC
.	TRBV7-9	.	12	TRBJ2-7	CASSMDHYEQYF	TGTGCCAGCAGCATGGACCACTACGAGCAGTACTTC
.	TRBV23-1	.	15	TRBJ2-7	CASSQYDWSSYEQYF	TGCGCCAGCAGTCAATATGACTGGAGCTCCTACGAGCAGTACTTC
.	TRBV19	.	15	TRBJ2-1	CASSISSEGGNEQFF	TGTGCCAGTAGTATTAGCTCGGAGGGAGGTAATGAGCAGTTCTTC
.	TRBV5-6	TRBD2	14	TRBJ2-3	CASSWGRGADTQYF	TGTGCCAGCAGTTGGGGACGGGGGGCAGATACGCAGTATTTT
.	TRBV6-5	.	12	TRBJ1-6	CASRVTGGMLHF	TGTGCCAGCAGGGTGACAGGCGGCATGCTCCACTTT
.	TRBV9	TRBD1	14	TRBJ2-7	CASTPGQGAYEQYF	TGTGCCAGCACTCCGGGACAGGGGGCCTACGAGCAGTACTTC
.	TRBV2	.	11	TRBJ2-1	CASSVISEQFF	TGTGCCAGCAGTGTTATTAGTGAGCAGTTCTTC
.	TRBV27	.	12	TRBJ1-2	CASSKDGGGYTF	TGTGCCAGCAGCAAGGACGGTGGAGGCTACACCTTC
.	TRBV18	.	11	TRBJ1-1	CASQGGTEAFF	TGTGCCAGCCAAGGGGGGACTGAAGCTTTCTTT
.	TRBV7-9	TRBD1	15	TRBJ1-5	CASSPRTGDGQPQHF	TGTGCCAGCAGCCCCAGAACAGGGGACGGGCAGCCCCAGCATTTT
.	TRBV9	.	14	TRBJ2-5	CASSVSAVRETQYF	TGTGCCAGCAGCGTATCGGCCGTGCGGGAGACCCAGTACTTC
.	TRBV7-8	.	16	TRBJ1-6	CATQTPGEGFNSPLHF	TGTGCCACCCAGACCCCCGGGGAGGGCTTTAATTCACCCCTCCACTTT
once	TRBV3-1	.	16	TRBJ1-1	CASSQEYNSANTEAFF	TGCGCCAGCAGCCAAGAGTATAACAGCGCGAACACTGAAGCTTTCTTT
.	TRBV5-6	.	13	TRBJ1-1	CASSLIQNTEAFF	TGTGCCAGCAGCTTGATCCAGAACACTGAAGCTTTCTTT
.	TRBV15	.	14	TRBJ2-2	CATSRERSTGELFF	TGTGCCACCAGCAGAGAAAGGAGCACCGGGGAGCTGTTTTTT
.	TRBV6-2/TRBV6-3	.	14	TRBJ1-1	CASSYPVGLAEAFF	TGTGCCAGCAGTTACCCGGTCGGTTTGGCTGAAGCTTTCTTT
once	TRBV27	.	16	TRBJ1-6	CASMQGWSSYNSPLHF	TGTGCCAGCATGCAGGGCTGGAGCTCCTATAATTCACCCCTCCACTTT
.	TRBV27	TRBD2	15	TRBJ2-1	CASSFGGSSYNEQFF	TGTGCCAGCAGTTTCGGGGGGAGCTCCTACAATGAGCAGTTCTTC
.	TRBV5-6	.	15	TRBJ2-7	CASSPGSGDGYEQYF	TGTGCCAGCAGCCCGGGCTCAGGGGACGGGTACGAGCAGTACTTC
.	TRBV19	.	13	TRBJ2-7	CASRDTSSYEQYF	TGTGCCAGCCGGGACACTAGCTCCTACGAGCAGTACTTC
.	TRBV27	.	14	TRBJ2-1	CASSSGTSEDEQFF	TGTGCCAGCAGTTCCGGGACTTCCGAAGATGAGCAGTTCTTC
.	TRBV29-1	TRBD1	13	TRBJ2-7	CSVDSAGGYEQYF	TGCAGCGTTGACTCGGCAGGGGGCTACGAGCAGTACTTC
once	TRBV27	.	17	TRBJ2-6	CASRPTGSSFEANVLTF	TGTGCCAGCAGACCGACAGGTTCCTCCTTTGAGGCCAACGTCCTGACTTTC
.	TRBV6-1	TRBD2	15	TRBJ2-1	CASSEGLARIVEQFF	TGTGCCAGCAGTGAAGGACTAGCGCGTATTGTTGAGCAGTTCTTC